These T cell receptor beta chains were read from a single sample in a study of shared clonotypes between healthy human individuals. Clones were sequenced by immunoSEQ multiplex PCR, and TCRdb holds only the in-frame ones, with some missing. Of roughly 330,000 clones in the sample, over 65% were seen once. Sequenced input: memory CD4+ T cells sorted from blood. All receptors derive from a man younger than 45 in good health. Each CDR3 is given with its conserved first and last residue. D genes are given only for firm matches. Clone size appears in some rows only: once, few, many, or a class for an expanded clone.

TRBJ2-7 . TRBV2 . CASSGSSYEQYF TGTGCCAGCAGTGGGTCTTCCTACGAGCAGTACTTC
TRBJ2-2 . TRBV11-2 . CASKPFLGANTGELFF TGTGCCAGCAAACCCTTCCTCGGGGCGAACACCGGGGAGCTGTTTTTT
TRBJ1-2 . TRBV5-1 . CASSLGSLNDPNGYTF TGCGCCAGCAGCTTGGGCAGTTTGAACGATCCTAACGGCTACACCTTC
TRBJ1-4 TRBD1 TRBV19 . CASTPRSGQTSNEKLFF TGTGCCAGTACCCCAAGGTCGGGACAGACTTCTAATGAAAAACTGTTTTTT
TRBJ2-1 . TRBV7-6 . CASSPDYNEQFF TGTGCCAGCAGCCCTGACTACAATGAGCAGTTCTTC
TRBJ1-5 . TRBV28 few CATENSNQPQHF TGTGCCACCGAAAATAGCAATCAGCCCCAGCATTTT
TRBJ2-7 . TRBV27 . CASRPLGHYEQYF TGTGCCAGCAGGCCGTTAGGGCACTACGAGCAGTACTTC
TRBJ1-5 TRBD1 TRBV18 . CASSPQQGIPQHF TGTGCCAGCTCACCCCAACAGGGGATACCCCAGCATTTT
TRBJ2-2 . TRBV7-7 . CASSSESGGELFF TGTGCTAGCAGCTCGGAATCGGGCGGGGAGCTGTTTTTT
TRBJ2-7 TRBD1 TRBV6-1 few CASSEEYRTGYEQYF TGTGCCAGCAGTGAAGAGTATAGGACAGGGTACGAGCAGTACTTC
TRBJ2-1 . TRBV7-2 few CASSVGTRSNNEQFF TGTGCCAGCAGCGTCGGGACTCGATCAAACAATGAGCAGTTCTTC
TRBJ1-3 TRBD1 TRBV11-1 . CASSDRGSGNTIYF TGTGCCAGCAGCGACAGGGGCTCTGGAAACACCATATATTTT
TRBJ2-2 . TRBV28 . CASSLRPYTGELFF TGTGCCAGCAGTTTGCGACCGTACACCGGGGAGCTGTTTTTT
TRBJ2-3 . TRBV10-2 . CASSGQVDPDTQYF TGCGCCAGCAGTGGACAGGTGGATCCAGATACGCAGTATTTT
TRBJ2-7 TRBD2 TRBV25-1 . CASGHLAGEVGEQYF TGTGCCAGCGGTCATTTAGCGGGAGAGGTCGGCGAGCAGTACTTC
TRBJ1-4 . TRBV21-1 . CASSGTNWGEKLFF TGTGCCAGCAGCGGGACCAACTGGGGTGAAAAACTGTTTTTT
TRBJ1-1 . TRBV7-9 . CASSPVGGVTTEAFF TGTGCCAGCAGCCCCGTTGGGGGGGTGACCACTGAAGCTTTCTTT
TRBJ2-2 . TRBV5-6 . CASSLGSRHGDTGELFF TGTGCCAGCAGCTTAGGATCCCGACACGGCGACACCGGGGAGCTGTTTTTT
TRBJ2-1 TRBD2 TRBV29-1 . CSVDLAGGNEQFF TGCAGCGTTGACCTAGCGGGAGGTAATGAGCAGTTCTTC
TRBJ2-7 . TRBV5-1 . CASSLRTDSYEQYF TGCGCCAGCAGCTTGCGGACAGACTCCTACGAGCAGTACTTC
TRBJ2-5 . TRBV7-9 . CASSASGRDQETQYF TGTGCCAGCAGCGCGTCGGGCAGGGACCAAGAGACCCAGTACTTC
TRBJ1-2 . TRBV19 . CASSKRFSPGLDYGYTF TGTGCCAGTAGTAAACGTTTTTCCCCAGGGTTGGACTATGGCTACACCTTC
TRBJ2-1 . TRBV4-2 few CASSVGLILEYEQFF TGTGCCAGCAGCGTAGGGTTAATCCTCGAATATGAGCAGTTCTTC
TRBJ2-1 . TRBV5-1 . CASSGGVPSSYNEQFF TGCGCCAGCAGCGGTGGAGTGCCTAGCTCCTACAATGAGCAGTTCTTC
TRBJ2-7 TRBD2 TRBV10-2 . CASSGRGGSGVSYEQYF TGCGCCAGCAGTGGCCGCGGGGGTAGCGGGGTTTCCTACGAGCAGTACTTC
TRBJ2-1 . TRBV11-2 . CASSSLSGVGQFF TGTGCCAGCAGCTCACTTTCGGGGGTTGGGCAGTTCTTC
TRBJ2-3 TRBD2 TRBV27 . CASSPLVMREDTQYF TGTGCCAGCAGTCCCCTCGTTATGCGGGAGGATACGCAGTATTTT
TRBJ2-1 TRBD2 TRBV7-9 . CASSSGTSGRYNEQFF TGTGCCAGCAGCTCTGGGACTAGCGGACGCTACAATGAGCAGTTCTTC
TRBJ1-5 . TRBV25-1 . CASSDSQGTQPQHF TGTGCCAGCAGTGATTCTCAGGGAACTCAGCCCCAGCATTTT
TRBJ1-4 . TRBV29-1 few CSVYNEKLFF TGCAGCGTTTATAATGAAAAACTGTTTTTT
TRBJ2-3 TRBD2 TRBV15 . CATSRGITSGSSDTQYF TGTGCCACCAGCAGAGGGATTACTAGCGGGAGTTCAGATACGCAGTATTTT
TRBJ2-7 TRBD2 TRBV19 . CASLGHRGGEQYF TGTGCCAGCCTTGGACACCGCGGGGGCGAGCAGTACTTC
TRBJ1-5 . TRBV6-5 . CASSSRGESPQHF TGTGCCAGCAGTTCCCGGGGGGAGAGTCCCCAGCATTTT
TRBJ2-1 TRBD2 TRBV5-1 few CASSTAPSGVYNEQFF TGCGCCAGCAGCACTGCTCCTAGCGGGGTATACAATGAGCAGTTCTTC